The rows below give T cell receptor beta chains drawn from one sample of a study of chemoradiotherapy in HPV16-positive cancers. Sequenced by immunoSEQ multiplex PCR; TCRdb stores in-frame clones only, minus some. This sample has 9,500 to 15,000 clones, with about 86% found just once. The source was blood, collected from a patient who underwent chemoradiotherapy. Every receptor here comes from a human donor with HPV-associated anogenital cancer. Both conserved end residues are part of each CDR3. Each record gives: clone size, D gene, V gene, J gene, CDR3 protein, CDR3 DNA. D genes are given only for firm matches. Some rows have no size entry. The others give once, few or many, or a class for an expanded clone.

clone size: NA
D gene: TRBD1
V gene: TRBV4-2
J gene: TRBJ1-1
CDR3 protein: CASSPQGNSEAFF
CDR3 DNA: TGTGCCAGCAGCCCACAGGGGAATTCTGAAGCTTTCTTT

clone size: few
D gene: NA
V gene: TRBV19
J gene: TRBJ1-2
CDR3 protein: CASTPQDSTRIYGYTF
CDR3 DNA: TGTGCCAGTACTCCTCAAGACAGCACGAGAATCTATGGCTACACCTTC

clone size: NA
D gene: NA
V gene: TRBV7-8
J gene: TRBJ1-5
CDR3 protein: CASSPLEGDSQPQHF
CDR3 DNA: TGTGCCAGCAGCCCGTTAGAGGGTGATAGTCAGCCCCAGCATTTT

clone size: NA
D gene: NA
V gene: TRBV4-1
J gene: TRBJ1-2
CDR3 protein: CASSQDQAGRGYTF
CDR3 DNA: TGCGCCAGCAGCCAAGATCAGGCAGGCCGAGGCTACACCTTC

clone size: NA
D gene: NA
V gene: TRBV11-3
J gene: TRBJ2-5
CDR3 protein: CASSRTVQETQYF
CDR3 DNA: TGTGCCAGCAGCAGGACAGTCCAAGAGACCCAGTACTTC

clone size: NA
D gene: NA
V gene: TRBV29-1
J gene: TRBJ2-5
CDR3 protein: CSAPRAHGGTQYF
CDR3 DNA: TGCAGCGCCCCTAGGGCCCACGGGGGGACCCAGTACTTC

clone size: NA
D gene: NA
V gene: TRBV7-9
J gene: TRBJ1-2
CDR3 protein: CASSLSVPAGGYTF
CDR3 DNA: TGTGCCAGCAGTCTTAGTGTGCCAGCTGGGGGCTACACCTTC

clone size: NA
D gene: NA
V gene: TRBV4-3
J gene: TRBJ1-4
CDR3 protein: CASSPGGFTNEKLFF
CDR3 DNA: TGCGCCAGCAGCCCTGGCGGATTTACTAATGAAAAACTGTTTTTT

clone size: few
D gene: NA
V gene: TRBV10-1
J gene: TRBJ2-7
CDR3 protein: CAIYGGDEQYF
CDR3 DNA: TGCGCCATCTATGGAGGGGACGAGCAGTACTTC

clone size: NA
D gene: NA
V gene: TRBV9
J gene: TRBJ1-1
CDR3 protein: CASSVGEGPGRTEAFF
CDR3 DNA: TGTGCCAGCAGCGTAGGAGAAGGGCCAGGGAGAACTGAAGCTTTCTTT

clone size: NA
D gene: NA
V gene: TRBV7-9
J gene: TRBJ1-1
CDR3 protein: CASSPTRGNTEAFF
CDR3 DNA: TGTGCCAGCAGCCCCACGCGGGGGAACACTGAAGCTTTCTTT

clone size: NA
D gene: TRBD1
V gene: TRBV4-3
J gene: TRBJ1-2
CDR3 protein: CASSQDAAGGYGYTF
CDR3 DNA: TGCGCCAGCAGCCAAGATGCCGCAGGGGGCTATGGCTACACCTTC

clone size: once
D gene: NA
V gene: TRBV9
J gene: TRBJ2-7
CDR3 protein: CASSVGSGLSSYEQYF
CDR3 DNA: TGTGCCAGCAGCGTAGGGTCGGGCTTGAGCTCCTACGAGCAGTACTTC

clone size: NA
D gene: NA
V gene: TRBV7-9
J gene: TRBJ2-4
CDR3 protein: CASSSGLLAKNIQYF
CDR3 DNA: TGTGCCAGCAGCTCAGGACTGCTAGCCAAAAACATTCAGTACTTC

clone size: NA
D gene: NA
V gene: TRBV5-4
J gene: TRBJ2-3
CDR3 protein: CASSSSRATDTQYF
CDR3 DNA: TGTGCCAGCAGCTCGTCCAGGGCAACAGATACGCAGTATTTT

clone size: NA
D gene: NA
V gene: TRBV29-1
J gene: TRBJ1-2
CDR3 protein: CSVVGTLGYTF
CDR3 DNA: TGCAGCGTTGTAGGGACTCTTGGCTACACCTTC

clone size: NA
D gene: TRBD2
V gene: TRBV5-1
J gene: TRBJ2-2
CDR3 protein: CASSRLATNTGELFF
CDR3 DNA: TGCGCCAGCAGCCGACTAGCCACGAACACCGGGGAGCTGTTTTTT

clone size: NA
D gene: TRBD2
V gene: TRBV5-1
J gene: TRBJ2-1
CDR3 protein: CASSLALGGGTSGFF
CDR3 DNA: TGCGCCAGCAGCTTGGCCCTTGGGGGGGGGACGTCGGGGTTCTTC

clone size: once
D gene: TRBD2
V gene: TRBV11-2
J gene: TRBJ2-5
CDR3 protein: CASSLGVVSGGDQETQYF
CDR3 DNA: TGTGCCAGCAGCTTAGGGGTCGTTAGCGGGGGGGACCAAGAGACCCAGTACTTC

clone size: NA
D gene: NA
V gene: TRBV6-1
J gene: TRBJ1-5
CDR3 protein: CASGPLQGGNQPQHF
CDR3 DNA: TGTGCCAGCGGGCCCTTACAGGGTGGCAATCAGCCCCAGCATTTT

clone size: NA
D gene: TRBD1
V gene: TRBV4-1
J gene: TRBJ2-1
CDR3 protein: CASTTTGVNEQFF
CDR3 DNA: TGCGCCAGCACAACGACAGGGGTCAATGAGCAGTTCTTC

clone size: NA
D gene: NA
V gene: TRBV7-2
J gene: TRBJ1-5
CDR3 protein: CASSSDPRDASYSNQPQHF
CDR3 DNA: TGTGCCAGCAGCTCAGATCCGCGGGACGCCTCTTATAGCAATCAGCCCCAGCATTTT

clone size: NA
D gene: NA
V gene: TRBV6-1
J gene: TRBJ2-7
CDR3 protein: CASSRGSPYEQYF
CDR3 DNA: TGTGCCAGCAGTCGGGGCTCTCCCTACGAGCAGTACTTC

clone size: NA
D gene: NA
V gene: TRBV7-2
J gene: TRBJ1-3
CDR3 protein: CASSLAQPISGNTIYF
CDR3 DNA: TGTGCCAGCAGCTTAGCTCAGCCTATCTCTGGAAACACCATATATTTT

clone size: once
D gene: TRBD2
V gene: TRBV9
J gene: TRBJ2-2
CDR3 protein: CASSGAIAGATGELFF
CDR3 DNA: TGTGCCAGCAGTGGTGCTATAGCGGGGGCCACCGGGGAGCTGTTTTTT

clone size: NA
D gene: NA
V gene: TRBV25-1
J gene: TRBJ1-2
CDR3 protein: CASSDYANYGYTF
CDR3 DNA: TGTGCCAGCAGTGATTATGCTAACTATGGCTACACCTTC

clone size: once
D gene: TRBD2
V gene: TRBV4-3
J gene: TRBJ2-5
CDR3 protein: CASSQDSGEETQYF
CDR3 DNA: TGCGCCAGCAGCCAAGATAGCGGGGAAGAGACCCAGTACTTC

clone size: NA
D gene: TRBD1
V gene: TRBV9
J gene: TRBJ1-1
CDR3 protein: CASSASGTGFTEAFF
CDR3 DNA: TGTGCCAGCAGCGCCTCCGGGACAGGGTTCACTGAAGCTTTCTTT

clone size: NA
D gene: TRBD2
V gene: TRBV27
J gene: TRBJ2-1
CDR3 protein: CASKIPGLAGTNEQFF
CDR3 DNA: TGTGCCAGCAAAATCCCGGGACTAGCGGGGACAAATGAGCAGTTCTTC

clone size: NA
D gene: NA
V gene: TRBV29-1
J gene: TRBJ2-7
CDR3 protein: CSVGGWGPSSYEQYF
CDR3 DNA: TGCAGCGTTGGAGGATGGGGTCCTAGCTCCTACGAGCAGTACTTC

clone size: NA
D gene: TRBD2
V gene: TRBV28
J gene: TRBJ2-1
CDR3 protein: CASTGGGAHEQFF
CDR3 DNA: TGTGCCAGCACCGGCGGGGGGGCCCATGAGCAGTTCTTC

clone size: NA
D gene: NA
V gene: TRBV11-2
J gene: TRBJ2-7
CDR3 protein: CASSLEGGNYEQYF
CDR3 DNA: TGTGCCAGCAGCTTAGAGGGCGGCAACTACGAGCAGTACTTC

clone size: NA
D gene: TRBD1
V gene: TRBV7-6
J gene: TRBJ1-5
CDR3 protein: CASSLGQGGGQPQHF
CDR3 DNA: TGTGCCAGCAGCTTAGGACAGGGCGGGGGCCAGCCCCAGCATTTT

clone size: NA
D gene: NA
V gene: TRBV19
J gene: TRBJ2-3
CDR3 protein: CASSPLGGGLDTQYF
CDR3 DNA: TGTGCCAGTAGTCCCCTGGGAGGGGGCCTAGATACGCAGTATTTT

clone size: NA
D gene: NA
V gene: TRBV7-7
J gene: TRBJ2-5
CDR3 protein: CASSLSPGSQETQYF
CDR3 DNA: TGTGCCAGCAGCTTGTCCCCGGGGAGTCAAGAGACCCAGTACTTC

clone size: NA
D gene: NA
V gene: TRBV7-6
J gene: TRBJ1-3
CDR3 protein: CASSLEPGNTIYF
CDR3 DNA: TGTGCCAGCAGCTTAGAACCTGGAAACACCATATATTTT

clone size: NA
D gene: TRBD1
V gene: TRBV12-5
J gene: TRBJ1-1
CDR3 protein: CASGLPGQGPNTEAFF
CDR3 DNA: TGTGCTAGTGGTCTCCCCGGACAGGGGCCTAACACTGAAGCTTTCTTT

clone size: NA
D gene: NA
V gene: TRBV7-8
J gene: TRBJ2-1
CDR3 protein: CASSLAGQNNEQFF
CDR3 DNA: TGTGCCAGCAGCTTAGCTGGACAGAACAATGAGCAGTTCTTC

clone size: NA
D gene: NA
V gene: TRBV19
J gene: TRBJ1-4
CDR3 protein: CASSSQGTTNEKLFF
CDR3 DNA: TGTGCCAGTAGTAGCCAGGGAACCACTAATGAAAAACTGTTTTTT

clone size: few
D gene: NA
V gene: TRBV5-4
J gene: TRBJ2-1
CDR3 protein: CASSLLQDWNEQFF
CDR3 DNA: TGTGCCAGCAGCTTATTGCAGGACTGGAATGAGCAGTTCTTC

clone size: NA
D gene: TRBD1
V gene: TRBV5-4
J gene: TRBJ2-7
CDR3 protein: CASSLGTGAAYEQYF
CDR3 DNA: TGTGCCAGCAGCTTGGGAACAGGGGCCGCCTACGAGCAGTACTTC

clone size: NA
D gene: TRBD2
V gene: TRBV10-3
J gene: TRBJ2-1
CDR3 protein: CAIMGSGGPYNEQFF
CDR3 DNA: TGTGCCATCATGGGTAGCGGGGGGCCCTACAATGAGCAGTTCTTC

clone size: NA
D gene: NA
V gene: TRBV5-1
J gene: TRBJ2-3
CDR3 protein: CASSLMGNEDTQYF
CDR3 DNA: TGCGCCAGCAGCTTGATGGGGAACGAAGATACGCAGTATTTT

clone size: NA
D gene: TRBD1
V gene: TRBV7-9
J gene: TRBJ1-5
CDR3 protein: CASSRDRISNQPQHF
CDR3 DNA: TGTGCCAGCAGCCGGGACAGGATTAGCAATCAGCCCCAGCATTTT

clone size: NA
D gene: TRBD2
V gene: TRBV5-4
J gene: TRBJ2-5
CDR3 protein: CAVAPAGAGETQYF
CDR3 DNA: TGTGCAGTCGCACCCGCGGGAGCCGGGGAGACCCAGTACTTC

clone size: NA
D gene: NA
V gene: TRBV6-5
J gene: TRBJ1-2
CDR3 protein: CASSYPSGLGYGYTF
CDR3 DNA: TGTGCCAGCAGTTACCCGTCGGGACTTGGCTATGGCTACACCTTC

clone size: few
D gene: NA
V gene: TRBV10-1
J gene: TRBJ2-7
CDR3 protein: CASSSGYEQYF
CDR3 DNA: TGCGCCAGCAGTAGCGGCTACGAGCAGTACTTC

clone size: NA
D gene: NA
V gene: TRBV28
J gene: TRBJ1-2
CDR3 protein: CASSSGLGYTF
CDR3 DNA: TGTGCCAGCAGTTCGGGCTTGGGCTACACCTTC

clone size: NA
D gene: NA
V gene: TRBV2
J gene: TRBJ2-7
CDR3 protein: CASSANYEQYF
CDR3 DNA: TGTGCCAGCAGCGCAAACTACGAGCAGTACTTC

clone size: NA
D gene: NA
V gene: TRBV6-1
J gene: TRBJ1-1
CDR3 protein: CASSVRAREDTEAFF
CDR3 DNA: TGTGCCAGCAGTGTACGGGCAAGGGAAGACACTGAAGCTTTCTTT

clone size: NA
D gene: TRBD1
V gene: TRBV6-5
J gene: TRBJ1-2
CDR3 protein: CASTPLTGPYGYTF
CDR3 DNA: TGTGCCAGCACTCCCCTGACAGGGCCGTATGGCTACACCTTC

clone size: NA
D gene: NA
V gene: TRBV5-4
J gene: TRBJ2-3
CDR3 protein: CASRPDQGSTDTQYF
CDR3 DNA: TGTGCCAGCAGACCTGACCAGGGTAGCACAGATACGCAGTATTTT

clone size: NA
D gene: NA
V gene: TRBV7-2
J gene: TRBJ2-5
CDR3 protein: CASSFRTQETQYF
CDR3 DNA: TGTGCCAGCAGCTTTAGGACTCAAGAGACCCAGTACTTC